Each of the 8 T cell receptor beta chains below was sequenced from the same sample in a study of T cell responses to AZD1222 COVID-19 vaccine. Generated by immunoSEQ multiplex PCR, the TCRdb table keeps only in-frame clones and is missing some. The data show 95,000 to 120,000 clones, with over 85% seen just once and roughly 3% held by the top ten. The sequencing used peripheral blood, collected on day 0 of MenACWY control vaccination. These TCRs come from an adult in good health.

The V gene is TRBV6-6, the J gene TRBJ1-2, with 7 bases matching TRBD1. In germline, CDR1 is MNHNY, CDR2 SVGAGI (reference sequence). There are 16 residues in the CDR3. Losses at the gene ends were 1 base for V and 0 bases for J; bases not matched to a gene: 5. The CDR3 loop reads CASSYFLTGTNYGYTF. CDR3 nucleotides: TGTGCCAGCAGTTACTTTTTGACAGGGACTAACTATGGCTACACCTTC.

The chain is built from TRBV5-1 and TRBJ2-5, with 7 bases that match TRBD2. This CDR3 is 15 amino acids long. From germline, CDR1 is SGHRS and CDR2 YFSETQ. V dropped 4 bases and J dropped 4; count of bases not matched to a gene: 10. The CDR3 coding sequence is TGCGCCAGCAGCCCCGGGCTCGCGGGGGTAGAGACCCAGTACTTC. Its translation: CASSPGLAGVETQYF.

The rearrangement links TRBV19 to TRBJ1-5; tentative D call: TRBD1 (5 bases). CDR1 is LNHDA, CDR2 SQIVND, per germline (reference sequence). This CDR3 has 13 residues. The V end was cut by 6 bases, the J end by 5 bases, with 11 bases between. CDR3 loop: CASRAQGDQPQHF. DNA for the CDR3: TGTGCCAGTAGGGCCCAGGGCGATCAGCCCCAGCATTTT. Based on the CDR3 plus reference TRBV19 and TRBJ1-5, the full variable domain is DGGITQSPKYLFRKEGQNVTLSCEQNLNHDAMYWYRQDPGQGLRLIYYSQIVNDFQKGDIAEGYSVSREKKESFPLTVTSAQKNPTAFYLCASRAQGDQPQHFGDGTRLSIL.

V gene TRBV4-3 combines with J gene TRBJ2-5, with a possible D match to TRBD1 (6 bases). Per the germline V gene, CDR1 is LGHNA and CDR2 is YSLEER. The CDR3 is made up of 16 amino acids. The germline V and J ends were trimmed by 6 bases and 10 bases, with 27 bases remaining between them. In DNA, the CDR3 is TGCGCCAGCAGTCTAAGATTGGACACCTTGAAGGGGGACCAGTACTTC. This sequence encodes CASSLRLDTLKGDQYF.

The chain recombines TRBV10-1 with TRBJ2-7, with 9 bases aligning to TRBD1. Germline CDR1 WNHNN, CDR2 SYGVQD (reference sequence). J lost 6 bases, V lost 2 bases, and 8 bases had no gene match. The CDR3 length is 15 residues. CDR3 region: CASSESMGQGSEQYF. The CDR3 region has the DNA TGCGCCAGCAGTGAGAGCATGGGACAGGGTTCCGAGCAGTACTTC.

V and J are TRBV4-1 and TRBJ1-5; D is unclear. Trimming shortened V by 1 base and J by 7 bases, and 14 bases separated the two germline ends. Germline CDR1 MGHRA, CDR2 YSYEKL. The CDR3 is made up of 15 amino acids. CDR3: CASSQVFRISQPQHF. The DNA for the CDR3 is TGCGCCAGCAGCCAAGTCTTTCGGATCTCACAGCCCCAGCATTTT.

The CDR3 reads CASSPGIHPNYGYTF. The DNA for the CDR3 is TGTGCCAGCAGCCCCGGGATTCACCCTAACTATGGCTACACCTTC. The chain carries TRBV7-9 and TRBJ1-2; no firm D call. The CDR3 consists of 15 residues. Per germline, CDR1 SEHNR and CDR2 FQNEAQ (reference sequence). V lost 5 bases to trimming and J lost 0 bases, with 13 bases between them.

CDR3 amino acids: CASSVDPKSTSPLHF. Written as DNA, the CDR3 is TGTGCCAGCAGCGTGGACCCCAAGAGTACTTCACCCCTCCACTTT. The chain combines TRBV5-4 with TRBJ1-6; D call uncertain. CDR1 and CDR2 (germline): SGHNT, YYREEE (reference sequence). V was pared by 4 bases and J by 9 bases, with 17 bases between. The CDR3 totals 15 residues. The complete variable domain, with remaining parts taken from reference TRBV5-4 and TRBJ1-6, reads ETGVTQSPTHLIKTRGQQVTLRCSSQSGHNTVSWYQQALGQGPQFIFQYYREEENGRGNFPPRFSGLQFPNYSSELNVNALELDDSALYLCASSVDPKSTSPLHFGNGTRLTVT.